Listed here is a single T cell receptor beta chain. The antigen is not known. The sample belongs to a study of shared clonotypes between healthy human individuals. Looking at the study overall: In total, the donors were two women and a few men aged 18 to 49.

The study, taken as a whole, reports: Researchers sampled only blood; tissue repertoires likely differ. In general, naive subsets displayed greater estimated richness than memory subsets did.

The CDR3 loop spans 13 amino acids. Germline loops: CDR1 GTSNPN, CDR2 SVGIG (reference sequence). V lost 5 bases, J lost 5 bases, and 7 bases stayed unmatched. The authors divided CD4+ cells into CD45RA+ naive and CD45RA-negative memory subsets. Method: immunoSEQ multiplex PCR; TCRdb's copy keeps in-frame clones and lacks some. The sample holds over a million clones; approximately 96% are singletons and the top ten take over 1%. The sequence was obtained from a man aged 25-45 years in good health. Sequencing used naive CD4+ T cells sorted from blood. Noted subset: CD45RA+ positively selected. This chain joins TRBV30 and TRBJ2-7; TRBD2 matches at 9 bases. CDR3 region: CAWDSGSPHEQYF. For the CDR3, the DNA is TGTGCCTGGGATAGCGGGAGCCCCCACGAGCAGTACTTC.